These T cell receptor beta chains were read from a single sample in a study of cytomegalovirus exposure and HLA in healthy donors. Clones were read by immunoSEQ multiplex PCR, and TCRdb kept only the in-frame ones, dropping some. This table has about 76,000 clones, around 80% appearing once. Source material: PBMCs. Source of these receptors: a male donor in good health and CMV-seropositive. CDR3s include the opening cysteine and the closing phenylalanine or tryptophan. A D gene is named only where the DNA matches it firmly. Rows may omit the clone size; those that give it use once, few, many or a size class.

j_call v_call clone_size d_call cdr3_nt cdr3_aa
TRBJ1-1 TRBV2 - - TGTGCCAGCAGTGAAGTTACGGGGAACACTGAAGCTTTCTTT CASSEVTGNTEAFF
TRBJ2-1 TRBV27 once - TGTGCCAGCAGCCTACTGCCTTCGGGACTGGTGTTCTATGAGCAGTTCTTC CASSLLPSGLVFYEQFF
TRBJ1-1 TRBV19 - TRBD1 TGTGCCAGTACCTCCGACAGGGTGAACACTGAAGCTTTCTTT CASTSDRVNTEAFF
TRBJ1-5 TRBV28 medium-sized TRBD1 TGTGCCAGCACCCGGGGACAGGGCTACCAGCCCCAGCATTTT CASTRGQGYQPQHF
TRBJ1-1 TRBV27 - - TGTGCCAGCAGTCGCATGACGGGGAACACTGAAGCTTTCTTT CASSRMTGNTEAFF
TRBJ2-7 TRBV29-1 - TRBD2 TGCAGCGCCAGACTAGCGGGACCTTACGAGCAGTACTTC CSARLAGPYEQYF
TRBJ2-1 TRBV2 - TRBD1 TGTGCCAGCAGTCCGACAGGGGGCCGGTACAATGAGCAGTTCTTC CASSPTGGRYNEQFF
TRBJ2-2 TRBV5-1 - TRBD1 TGCGTCAGCAGCCGGACCGGGACAGGGGTAAACACCGGGGAGCTGTTTTTT CVSSRTGTGVNTGELFF
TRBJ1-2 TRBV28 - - TGTGCCAGCAGACCATCGACAGGAGGCGCATTCTACACCTTC CASRPSTGGAFYTF
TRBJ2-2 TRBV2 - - TGTGCCAGCAACACAGGGTCCACCGGGGAGCTGTTTTTT CASNTGSTGELFF
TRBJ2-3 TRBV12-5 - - TGTGCTAGTGGCGGCGGATTCGCAAACACAGATACGCAGTATTTT CASGGGFANTDTQYF
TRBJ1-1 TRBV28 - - TGTGCCAGCACCGCCCCCGGGAGGGTTCCAGCTTTCTTT CASTAPGRVPAFF
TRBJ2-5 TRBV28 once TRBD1 TGTGCCAGCAGTCCTAGTACAGGGGGCCAAGAGACCCAGTACTTC CASSPSTGGQETQYF
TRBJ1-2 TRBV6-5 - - TGTGCCAGCACCGCCGGACAGAATGCTAACTATGGCTACACCTTC CASTAGQNANYGYTF
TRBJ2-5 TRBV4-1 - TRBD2 TGCGCCAGCAGTGACAGACAGCGGGAGTGGGGAGAGACCCAGTACTTC CASSDRQREWGETQYF
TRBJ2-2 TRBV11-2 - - TGTGCCAGCAGCTTATCCCCGGGCACCGGGGAGCTGTTTTTT CASSLSPGTGELFF
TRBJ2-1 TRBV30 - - TGTGCCTGGAGTCAGGGGATCACCTACAATGAGCAGTTCTTC CAWSQGITYNEQFF
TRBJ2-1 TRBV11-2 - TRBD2 TGTGCCAGCAGTATGGGGGGAAAAGGACTAGCGAGGAATGAGCAGTTCTTC CASSMGGKGLARNEQFF
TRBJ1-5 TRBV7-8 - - TGTGCCAGCAGCTTAGGACAGCTACAGCCCCAGCATTTT CASSLGQLQPQHF
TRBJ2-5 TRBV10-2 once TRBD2 TGCGCCAGCAGCACTAGCGGGAGGGCCCGGACCCAGTACTTC CASSTSGRARTQYF
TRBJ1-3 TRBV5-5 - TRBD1 TGTGCCAGCAGCTTGTCAGGGGGGAAGAACACCATATATTTT CASSLSGGKNTIYF
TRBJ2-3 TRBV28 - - TGTGCCAGCAGAGACAGGTTTGGAGATACGCAGTATTTT CASRDRFGDTQYF
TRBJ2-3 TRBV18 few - TGTGCCAGCTCACCACCCGAAAGTCCTACCTTGTATTTT CASSPPESPTLYF
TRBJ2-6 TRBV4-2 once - TGTGCCAGCAGCTTACAGGTGTCTGGGGCCAACGTCCTGACTTTC CASSLQVSGANVLTF
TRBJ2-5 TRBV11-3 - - TGTGCCAGCAGCTTAGGGCCCCGAACAAACGGGCAAGAGACCCAGTACTTC CASSLGPRTNGQETQYF
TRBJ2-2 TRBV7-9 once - TGTGCCAGCAGCCCCCACCAGGGTCCCGGGGAGCTGTTTTTT CASSPHQGPGELFF
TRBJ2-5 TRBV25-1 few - TGTGCCACACGGGGACAACTTTCGGGCCAGTACTTC CATRGQLSGQYF
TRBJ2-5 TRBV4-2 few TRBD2 TGTGCCAGCAGCCAAGGGGCTAGCGGGGGGCAAAGAGAGACCCAGTACTTC CASSQGASGGQRETQYF
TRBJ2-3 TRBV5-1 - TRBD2 TGCGCCAGCAGCTTGGAAGCGGGAGTCACAGATACGCAGTATTTT CASSLEAGVTDTQYF
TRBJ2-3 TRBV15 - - TGTGCCACCAGCAGAGATCGGGGAGGCACAGATACGCAGTATTTT CATSRDRGGTDTQYF
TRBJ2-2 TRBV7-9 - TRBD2 TGTGCCAAGCGGGGGAACACCGGGGAGCTGTTTTTT CAKRGNTGELFF
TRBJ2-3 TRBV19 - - TGTGCCAGTAGTCTGCGCGCGGAAGATACGCAGTATTTT CASSLRAEDTQYF
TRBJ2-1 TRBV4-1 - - TGCGCCAGCAGCCAAGGAGTGGGCTCGGAGCAGTTCTTC CASSQGVGSEQFF
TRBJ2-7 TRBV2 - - TGTGCCAGCAGGGACAGCTCCTACGAGCAGTACTTC CASRDSSYEQYF
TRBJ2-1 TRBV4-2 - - TGTGCCAGCAGCCAGAGCGGCAAACCCCATGAGCAGTTCTTC CASSQSGKPHEQFF
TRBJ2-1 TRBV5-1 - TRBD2 TGCGCCAGCAGCTTGGGACTAGCGGGAGGGCCGGTTGAGCAGTTCTTC CASSLGLAGGPVEQFF
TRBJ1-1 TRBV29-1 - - TGCAGCGCGGGGGTGACGAACACTGAAGCTTTCTTT CSAGVTNTEAFF
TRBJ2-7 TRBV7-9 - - TGTGCCAGCAGCTTAGCTTCGGGGGGCTACTACGAGCAGTACTTC CASSLASGGYYEQYF
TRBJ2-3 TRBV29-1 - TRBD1 TGCAGCGTTCGAGGTTTCGGGACAGGTTACTTT CSVRGFGTGYF
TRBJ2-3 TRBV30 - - TGTGTCTGGAGTGTACCGTGGCTGGAGGGACTCACAGATACGCAGTATTTT CVWSVPWLEGLTDTQYF
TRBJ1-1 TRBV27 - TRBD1 TGTGCCAGCAGTTTATCCGGGACAGACACTGAAGCTTTCTTT CASSLSGTDTEAFF
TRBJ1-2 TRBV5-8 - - TGTGCCAGCAGCTTGCCCGGACAGACTAACTATGGCTACACCTTC CASSLPGQTNYGYTF
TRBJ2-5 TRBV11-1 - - TGTGCCAGCAGCTTAGCAGGGGGAGAGAAAGAGACCCAGTACTTC CASSLAGGEKETQYF
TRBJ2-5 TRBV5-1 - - TGCGCCAGCAGCTTGGTCCCCGGGTCGGAGACCCAGTACTTC CASSLVPGSETQYF
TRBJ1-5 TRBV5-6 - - TGTGCCAGCAGCAAGGACAGCGAAAATCAGCCCCAGCATTTT CASSKDSENQPQHF
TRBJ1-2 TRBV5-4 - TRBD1 TGTGCCAGCAGCTGGGACAGCTTCGGGGGCTACACCTTC CASSWDSFGGYTF
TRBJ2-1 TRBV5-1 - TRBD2 TGCGCCAGCTCTAGGACTAGCGGGGGCTTAGATGAGCAGTTCTTC CASSRTSGGLDEQFF
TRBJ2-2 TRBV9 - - TGTGCCAGCAGCCCCCAGACCGGGGAGCTGTTTTTT CASSPQTGELFF
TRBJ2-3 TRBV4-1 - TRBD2 TGCGCCAGCAGCCTGCAGCTAGCGGGAGTAGCAGATACGCAGTATTTT CASSLQLAGVADTQYF
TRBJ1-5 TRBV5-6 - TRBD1 TGTGCCAGCAGCAACAGGGGAAGAGGGGGCAATCAGCCCCAGCATTTT CASSNRGRGGNQPQHF